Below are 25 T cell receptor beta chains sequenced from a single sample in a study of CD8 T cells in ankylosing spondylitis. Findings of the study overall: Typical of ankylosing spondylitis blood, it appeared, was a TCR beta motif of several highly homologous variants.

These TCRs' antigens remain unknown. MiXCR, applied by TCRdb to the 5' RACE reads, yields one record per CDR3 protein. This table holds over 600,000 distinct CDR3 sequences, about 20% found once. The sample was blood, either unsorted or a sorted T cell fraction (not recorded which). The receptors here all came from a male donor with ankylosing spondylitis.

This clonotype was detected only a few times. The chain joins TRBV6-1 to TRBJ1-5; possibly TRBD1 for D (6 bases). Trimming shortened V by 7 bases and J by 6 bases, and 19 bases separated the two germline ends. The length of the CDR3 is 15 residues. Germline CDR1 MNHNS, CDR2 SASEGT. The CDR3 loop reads CASTHGDTTSQPQHF. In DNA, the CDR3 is TGTGCCAGCACTCATGGGGACACCACATCTCAGCCCCAGCATTTT.

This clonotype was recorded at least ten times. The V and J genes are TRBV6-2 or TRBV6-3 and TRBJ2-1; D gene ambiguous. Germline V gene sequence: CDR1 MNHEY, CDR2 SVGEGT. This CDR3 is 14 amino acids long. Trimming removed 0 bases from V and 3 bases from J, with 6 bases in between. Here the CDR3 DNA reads TGTGCCAGCAGTTACTCAGGCAGCTACAATGAGCAGTTCTTC. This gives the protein CASSYSGSYNEQFF.

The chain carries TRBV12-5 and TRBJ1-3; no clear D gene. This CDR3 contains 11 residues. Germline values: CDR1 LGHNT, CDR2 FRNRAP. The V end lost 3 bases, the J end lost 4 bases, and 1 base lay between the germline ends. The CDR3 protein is CASGFGNTIYF. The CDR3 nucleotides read TGTGCTAGTGGTTTCGGAAACACCATATATTTT.

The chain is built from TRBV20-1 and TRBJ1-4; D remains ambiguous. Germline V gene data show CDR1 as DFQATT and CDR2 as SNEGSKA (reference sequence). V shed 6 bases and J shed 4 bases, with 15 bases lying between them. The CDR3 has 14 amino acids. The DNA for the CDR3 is TGCAGTGCCGACCTCGGACCCCTTAATGAAAAACTGTTTTTT. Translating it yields CSADLGPLNEKLFF.

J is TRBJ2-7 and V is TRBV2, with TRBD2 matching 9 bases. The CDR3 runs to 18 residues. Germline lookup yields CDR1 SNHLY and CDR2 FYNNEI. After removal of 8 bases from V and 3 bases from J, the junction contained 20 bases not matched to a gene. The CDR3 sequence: CASHESNSGRFLVYEQYF. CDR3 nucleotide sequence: TGTGCCAGCCATGAATCGAATAGCGGGAGATTTTTAGTCTACGAGCAGTACTTC.

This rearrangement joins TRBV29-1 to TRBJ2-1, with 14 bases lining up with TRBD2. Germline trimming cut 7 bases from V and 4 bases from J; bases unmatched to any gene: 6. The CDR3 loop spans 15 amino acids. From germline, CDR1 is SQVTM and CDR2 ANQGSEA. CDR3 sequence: CSARLAGGNYNEQFF. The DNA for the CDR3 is TGCAGCGCCCGACTAGCGGGAGGGAATTACAATGAGCAGTTCTTC.

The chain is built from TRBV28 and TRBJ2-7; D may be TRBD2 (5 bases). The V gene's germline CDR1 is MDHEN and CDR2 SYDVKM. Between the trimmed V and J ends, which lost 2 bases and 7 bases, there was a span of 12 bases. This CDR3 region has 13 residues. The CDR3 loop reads CASSLRRGREQYF. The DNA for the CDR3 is TGTGCCAGCAGTTTAAGACGGGGTAGGGAGCAGTACTTC. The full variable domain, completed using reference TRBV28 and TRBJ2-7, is DVKVTQSSRYLVKRTGEKVFLECVQDMDHENMFWYRQDPGLGLRLIYFSYDVKMKEKGDIPEGYSVSREKKERFSLILESASTNQTSMYLCASSLRRGREQYFGPGTRLTVT.

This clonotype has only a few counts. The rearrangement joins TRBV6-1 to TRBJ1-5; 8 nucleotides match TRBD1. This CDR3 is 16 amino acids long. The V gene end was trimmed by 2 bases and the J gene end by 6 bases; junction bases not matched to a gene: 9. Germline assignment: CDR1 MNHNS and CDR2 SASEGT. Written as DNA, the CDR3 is TGTGCCAGCAGTGAATCGCGGACAGGGAGAACTCAGCCCCAGCATTTT. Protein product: CASSESRTGRTQPQHF.

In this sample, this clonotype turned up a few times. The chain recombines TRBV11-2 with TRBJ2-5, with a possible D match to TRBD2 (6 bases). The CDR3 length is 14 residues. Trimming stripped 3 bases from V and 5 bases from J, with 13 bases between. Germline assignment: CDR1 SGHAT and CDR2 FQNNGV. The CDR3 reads CASSFGASGETQYF. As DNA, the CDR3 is TGTGCCAGCAGCTTCGGAGCCAGCGGGGAGACCCAGTACTTC.

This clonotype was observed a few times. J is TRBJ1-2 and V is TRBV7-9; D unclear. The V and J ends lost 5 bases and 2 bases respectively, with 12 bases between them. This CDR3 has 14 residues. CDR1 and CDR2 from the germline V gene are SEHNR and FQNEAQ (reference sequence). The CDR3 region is CASSDGDTNYGYTF. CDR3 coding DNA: TGTGCCAGCAGCGACGGAGACACCAACTATGGCTACACCTTC.

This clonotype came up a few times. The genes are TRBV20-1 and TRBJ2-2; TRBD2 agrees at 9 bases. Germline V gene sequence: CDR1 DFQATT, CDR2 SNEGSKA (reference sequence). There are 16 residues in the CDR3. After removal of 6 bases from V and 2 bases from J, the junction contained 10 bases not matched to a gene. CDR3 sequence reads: CSAKIPGLANTGELFF. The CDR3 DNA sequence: TGCAGTGCCAAAATACCGGGACTAGCAAACACCGGGGAGCTGTTTTTT.

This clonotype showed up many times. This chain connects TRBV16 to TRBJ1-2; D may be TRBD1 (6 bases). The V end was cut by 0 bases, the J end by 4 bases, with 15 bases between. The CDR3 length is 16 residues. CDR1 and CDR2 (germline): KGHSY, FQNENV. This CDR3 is CASSQSGTPKAYGYTF. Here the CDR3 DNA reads TGTGCCAGCAGCCAATCCGGGACACCCAAGGCCTATGGCTACACCTTC.

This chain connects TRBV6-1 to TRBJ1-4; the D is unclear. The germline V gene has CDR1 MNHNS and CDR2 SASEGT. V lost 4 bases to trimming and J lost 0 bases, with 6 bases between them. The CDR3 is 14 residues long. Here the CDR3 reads CASSASSTNEKLFF. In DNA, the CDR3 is TGTGCCAGCAGTGCGTCATCAACTAATGAAAAACTGTTTTTT.

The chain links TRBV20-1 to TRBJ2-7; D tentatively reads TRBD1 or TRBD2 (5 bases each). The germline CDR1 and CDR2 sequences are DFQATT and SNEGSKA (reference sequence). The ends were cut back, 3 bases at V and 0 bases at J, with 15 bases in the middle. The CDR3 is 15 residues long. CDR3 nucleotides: TGCAGTGCTAGGAGCCCCGGGGCCTCCTCCTACGAGCAGTACTTC. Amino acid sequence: CSARSPGASSYEQYF.

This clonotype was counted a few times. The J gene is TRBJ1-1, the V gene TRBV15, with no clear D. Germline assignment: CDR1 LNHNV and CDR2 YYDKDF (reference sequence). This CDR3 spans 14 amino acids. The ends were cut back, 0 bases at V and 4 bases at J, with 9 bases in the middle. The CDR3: CATSRDVGSTEAFF. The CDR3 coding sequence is TGTGCCACCAGCAGAGATGTAGGCTCCACTGAAGCTTTCTTT. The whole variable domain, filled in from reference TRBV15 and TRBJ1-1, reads DAMVIQNPRYQVTQFGKPVTLSCSQTLNHNVMYWYQQKSSQAPKLLFHYYDKDFNNEADTPDNFQSRRPNTSFCFLDIRSPGLGDTAMYLCATSRDVGSTEAFFGQGTRLTVV.

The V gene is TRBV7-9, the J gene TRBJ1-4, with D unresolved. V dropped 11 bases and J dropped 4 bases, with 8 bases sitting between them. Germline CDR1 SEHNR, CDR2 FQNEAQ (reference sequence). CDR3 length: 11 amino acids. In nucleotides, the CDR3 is TGTGCCTCGGGAGATAATGAAAAACTGTTTTTT. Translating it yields CASGDNEKLFF.

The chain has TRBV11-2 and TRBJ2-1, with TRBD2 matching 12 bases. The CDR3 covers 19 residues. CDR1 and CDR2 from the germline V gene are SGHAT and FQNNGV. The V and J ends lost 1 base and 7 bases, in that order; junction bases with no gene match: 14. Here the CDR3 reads CASSLVGTPRLAGENEQFF. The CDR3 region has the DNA TGTGCCAGCAGCTTAGTGGGGACACCCAGACTAGCGGGAGAGAATGAGCAGTTCTTC. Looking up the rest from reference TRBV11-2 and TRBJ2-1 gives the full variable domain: EAGVAQSPRYKIIEKRQSVAFWCNPISGHATLYWYQQILGQGPKLLIQFQNNGVVDDSQLPKDRFSAERLKGVDSTLKIQPAKLEDSAVYLCASSLVGTPRLAGENEQFFGPGTRLTVL.

The CDR3 sequence: CASSLGIESYNEQFF. CDR3 coding DNA: TGCGCCAGCAGCCTCGGGATAGAGAGCTACAATGAGCAGTTCTTC. This chain links TRBV5-1 with TRBJ2-1; D is possibly TRBD2 (5 bases). Germline CDR1 and CDR2: SGHRS and YFSETQ. The CDR3 consists of 15 residues. V lost 4 bases, J lost 3 bases, and 14 bases lay in between.

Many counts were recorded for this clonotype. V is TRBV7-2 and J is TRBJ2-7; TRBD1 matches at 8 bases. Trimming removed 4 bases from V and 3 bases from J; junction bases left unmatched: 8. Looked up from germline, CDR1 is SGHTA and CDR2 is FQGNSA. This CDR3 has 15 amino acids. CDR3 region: CASSSPFGTGYEQYF. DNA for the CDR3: TGTGCCAGCAGCTCCCCCTTCGGGACAGGCTACGAGCAGTACTTC.

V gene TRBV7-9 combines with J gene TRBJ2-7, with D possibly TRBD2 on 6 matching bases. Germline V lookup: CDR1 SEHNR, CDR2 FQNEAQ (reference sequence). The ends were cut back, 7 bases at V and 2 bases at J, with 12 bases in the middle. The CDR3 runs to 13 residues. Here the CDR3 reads CASTPPGAYEQYF. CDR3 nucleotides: TGTGCCAGCACCCCTCCGGGGGCCTACGAGCAGTACTTC. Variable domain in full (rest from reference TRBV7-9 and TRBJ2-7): DTGVSQNPRHKITKRGQNVTFRCDPISEHNRLYWYRQTLGQGPEFLTYFQNEAQLEKSRLLSDRFSAERPKGSFSTLEIQRTEQGDSAMYLCASTPPGAYEQYFGPGTRLTVT.

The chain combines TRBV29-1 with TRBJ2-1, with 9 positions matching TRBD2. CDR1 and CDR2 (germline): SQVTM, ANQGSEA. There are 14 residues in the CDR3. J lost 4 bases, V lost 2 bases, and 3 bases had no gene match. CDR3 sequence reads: CSVEHSGRYNEQFF. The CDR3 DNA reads TGCAGCGTTGAACATAGCGGGAGATACAATGAGCAGTTCTTC.

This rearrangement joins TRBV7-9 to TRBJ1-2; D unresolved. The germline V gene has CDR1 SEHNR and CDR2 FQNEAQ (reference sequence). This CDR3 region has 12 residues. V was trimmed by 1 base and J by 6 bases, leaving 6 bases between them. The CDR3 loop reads CASSLESNGYTF. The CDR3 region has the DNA TGTGCCAGCAGCTTAGAATCCAATGGCTACACCTTC.

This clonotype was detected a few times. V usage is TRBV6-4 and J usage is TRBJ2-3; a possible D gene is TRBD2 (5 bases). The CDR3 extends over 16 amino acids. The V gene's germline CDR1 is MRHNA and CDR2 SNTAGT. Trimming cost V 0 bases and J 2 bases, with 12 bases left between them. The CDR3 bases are TGTGCCAGCAGTGACTCGAGTCTAGCCGACACAGATACGCAGTATTTT. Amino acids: CASSDSSLADTDTQYF.

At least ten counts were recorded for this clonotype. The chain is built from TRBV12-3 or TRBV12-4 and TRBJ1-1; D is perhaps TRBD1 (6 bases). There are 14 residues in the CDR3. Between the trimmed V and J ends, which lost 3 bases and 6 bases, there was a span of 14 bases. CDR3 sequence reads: CASSFITGSSEAFF. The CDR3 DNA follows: TGTGCCAGCAGTTTCATCACAGGGTCCTCTGAAGCTTTCTTT.

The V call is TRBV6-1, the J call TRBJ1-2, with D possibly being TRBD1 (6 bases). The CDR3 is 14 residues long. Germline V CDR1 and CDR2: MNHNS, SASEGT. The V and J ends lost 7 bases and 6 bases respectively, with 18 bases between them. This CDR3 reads CASIRVLGGHGYTF. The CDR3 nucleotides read TGTGCCAGCATAAGGGTTTTGGGGGGCCATGGCTACACCTTC.